This T cell receptor (beta chain) was found in a study of shared clonotypes between healthy human individuals. Study at large: Each donor's CD4 naive and CD4 memory cells filled three plates apiece, CD8 naive two, and CD8 memory one.

CD8 cells classed as naive were CD45RO-negative and positively selected for CCR7, excluding terminally differentiated effector memory CD45RA+ cells. Germline V gives CDR1 SQVTM, CDR2 ANQGSEA. J was trimmed by 4 bases and V by 4 bases; bases with no gene match: 6. CDR3 size: 13 residues. Repertoires were generated with immunoSEQ multiplex PCR, while TCRdb's copy carries only in-frame clones and drops some. This table holds about 1,800,000 clones, about 95% found once. This chain connects TRBV29-1 to TRBJ2-5; 7 bases line up with TRBD1. The sequenced material came from naive CD8+ T cells sorted from blood. The TCR was taken from a young man in good health. The CDR3, as DNA: TGCAGCGTTGGGGACAGCCGAGGAGAGACCCAGTACTTC. Its protein product is CSVGDSRGETQYF.